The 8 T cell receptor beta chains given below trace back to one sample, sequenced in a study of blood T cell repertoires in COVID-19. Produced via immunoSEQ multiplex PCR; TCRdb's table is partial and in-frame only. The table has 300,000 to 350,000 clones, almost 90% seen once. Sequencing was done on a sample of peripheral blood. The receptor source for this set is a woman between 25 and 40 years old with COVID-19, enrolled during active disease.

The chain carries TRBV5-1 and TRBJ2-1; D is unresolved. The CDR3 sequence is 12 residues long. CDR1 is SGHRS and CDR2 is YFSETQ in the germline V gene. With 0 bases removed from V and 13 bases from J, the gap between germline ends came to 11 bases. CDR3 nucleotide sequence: TGCGCCAGCAGCTTGGGTAGTTCCGCTCAGTTCTTC. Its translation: CASSLGSSAQFF.

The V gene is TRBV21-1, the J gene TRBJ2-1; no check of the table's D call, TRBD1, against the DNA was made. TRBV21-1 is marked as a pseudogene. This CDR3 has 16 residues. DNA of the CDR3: TGTGCCAGCAGCAAACCGCAGGCTGGAAGGTACAATGAGCAGTTCTTC. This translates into CASSKPQAGRYNEQFF.

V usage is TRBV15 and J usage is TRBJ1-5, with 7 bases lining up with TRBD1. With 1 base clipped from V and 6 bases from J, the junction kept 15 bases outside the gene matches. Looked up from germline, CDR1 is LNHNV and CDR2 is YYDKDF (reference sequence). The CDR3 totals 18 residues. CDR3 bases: TGTGCCACCAGCAGAGGGTCAGGGGGAAGTTCCACAGGTCAGCCCCAGCATTTT. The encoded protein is CATSRGSGGSSTGQPQHF.

The CDR3 sequence is CASSSYTGQPQHF. CDR3 nucleotide sequence: TGTGCCAGCAGCTCCTACACGGGTCAGCCCCAGCATTTT. The chain employs TRBV11-2 and TRBJ1-5; D is unresolved. CDR1 SGHAT and CDR2 FQNNGV come from the germline V gene. This CDR3 has 13 residues. Trimming cost V 4 bases and J 6 bases, with 10 bases left between them.

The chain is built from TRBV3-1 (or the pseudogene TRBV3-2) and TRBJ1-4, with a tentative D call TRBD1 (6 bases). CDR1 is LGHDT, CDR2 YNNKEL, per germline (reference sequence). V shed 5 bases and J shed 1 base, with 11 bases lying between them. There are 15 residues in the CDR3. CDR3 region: CASSGGGGTNEKLFF. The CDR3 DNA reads TGTGCCAGCAGCGGAGGGGGGGGAACTAATGAAAAACTGTTTTTT.

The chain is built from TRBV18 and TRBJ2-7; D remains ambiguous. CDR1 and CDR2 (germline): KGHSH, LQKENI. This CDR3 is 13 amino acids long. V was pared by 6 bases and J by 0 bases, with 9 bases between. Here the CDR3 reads CASSSGISYEQYF. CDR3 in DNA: TGTGCCAGCTCTTCGGGTATCTCCTACGAGCAGTACTTC.

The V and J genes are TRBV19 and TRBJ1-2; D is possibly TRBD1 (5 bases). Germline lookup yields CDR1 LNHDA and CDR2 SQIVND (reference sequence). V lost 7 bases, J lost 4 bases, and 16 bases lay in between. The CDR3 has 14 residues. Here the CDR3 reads CASTRRDLSYGYTF. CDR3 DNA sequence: TGTGCCAGTACGAGGCGGGACCTCTCCTATGGCTACACCTTC.

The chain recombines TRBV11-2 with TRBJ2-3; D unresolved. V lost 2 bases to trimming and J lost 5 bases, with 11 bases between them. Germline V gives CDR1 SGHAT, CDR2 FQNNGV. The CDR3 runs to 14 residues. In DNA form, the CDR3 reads TGTGCCAGCAGCTTATTAGGAGTAAGAGATACGCAGTATTTT. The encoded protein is CASSLLGVRDTQYF.